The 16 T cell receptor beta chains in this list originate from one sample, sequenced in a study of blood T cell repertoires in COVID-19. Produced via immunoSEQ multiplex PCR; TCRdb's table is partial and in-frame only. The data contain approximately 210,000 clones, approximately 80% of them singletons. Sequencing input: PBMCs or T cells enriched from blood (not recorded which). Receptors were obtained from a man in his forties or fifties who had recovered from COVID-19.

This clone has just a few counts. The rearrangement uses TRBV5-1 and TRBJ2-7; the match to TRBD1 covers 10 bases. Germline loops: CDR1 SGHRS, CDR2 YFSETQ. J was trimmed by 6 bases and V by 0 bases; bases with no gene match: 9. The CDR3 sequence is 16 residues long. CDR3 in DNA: TGCGCCAGCAGCTTGGGGTTAAGACAGGGGGCAGGCGAGCAGTACTTC. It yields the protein CASSLGLRQGAGEQYF.

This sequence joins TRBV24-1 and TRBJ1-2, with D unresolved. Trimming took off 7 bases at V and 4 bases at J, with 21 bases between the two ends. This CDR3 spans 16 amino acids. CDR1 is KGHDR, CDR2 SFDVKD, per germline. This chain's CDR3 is CATSDPTSRGFYGYTF. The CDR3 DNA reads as TGTGCCACCAGCGATCCCACTTCCCGGGGATTCTATGGCTACACCTTC.

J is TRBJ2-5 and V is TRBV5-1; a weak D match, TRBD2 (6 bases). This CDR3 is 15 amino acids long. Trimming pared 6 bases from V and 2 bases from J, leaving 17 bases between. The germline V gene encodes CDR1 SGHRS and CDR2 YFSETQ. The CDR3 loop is CASKARGERQETQYF. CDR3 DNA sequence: TGCGCCAGCAAAGCGCGGGGCGAGAGGCAAGAGACCCAGTACTTC.

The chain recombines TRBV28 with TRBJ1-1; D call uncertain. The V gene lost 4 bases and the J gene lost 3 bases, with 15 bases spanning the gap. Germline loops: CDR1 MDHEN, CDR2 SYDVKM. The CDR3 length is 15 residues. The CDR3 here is CASSSPSKGDTEAFF. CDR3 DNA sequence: TGTGCCAGCAGTTCGCCATCGAAGGGAGACACTGAAGCTTTCTTT.

The CDR3 spells CASSAHRGRAQGGANVLTF. In nucleotides, the CDR3 is TGTGCCAGTAGTGCCCACAGGGGGCGCGCCCAGGGGGGGGCCAACGTCCTGACTTTC. This chain connects TRBV19 to TRBJ2-6, with 9 nucleotides matching TRBD1. Germline V gene sequence: CDR1 LNHDA, CDR2 SQIVND (reference sequence). Unmatched junction bases numbered 15, after V lost 5 bases and J lost 4 bases. The CDR3 has 19 residues.

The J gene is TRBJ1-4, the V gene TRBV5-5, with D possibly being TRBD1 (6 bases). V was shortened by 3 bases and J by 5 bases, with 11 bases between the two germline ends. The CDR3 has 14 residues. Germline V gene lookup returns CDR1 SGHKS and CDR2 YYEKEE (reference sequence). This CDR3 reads CASSYSGANEKLFF. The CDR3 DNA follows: TGTGCCAGCAGCTATTCAGGGGCGAATGAAAAACTGTTTTTT. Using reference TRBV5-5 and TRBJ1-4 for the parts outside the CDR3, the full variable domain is DAGVTQSPTHLIKTRGQQVTLRCSPISGHKSVSWYQQVLGQGPQFIFQYYEKEERGRGNFPDRFSARQFPNYSSELNVNALLLGDSALYLCASSYSGANEKLFFGSGTQLSVL.

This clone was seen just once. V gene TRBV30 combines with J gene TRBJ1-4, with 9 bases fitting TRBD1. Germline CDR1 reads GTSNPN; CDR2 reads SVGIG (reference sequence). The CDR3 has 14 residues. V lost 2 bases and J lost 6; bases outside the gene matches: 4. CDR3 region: CAWSLGTGYEKLFF. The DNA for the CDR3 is TGTGCCTGGAGTCTTGGGACAGGGTATGAAAAACTGTTTTTT.

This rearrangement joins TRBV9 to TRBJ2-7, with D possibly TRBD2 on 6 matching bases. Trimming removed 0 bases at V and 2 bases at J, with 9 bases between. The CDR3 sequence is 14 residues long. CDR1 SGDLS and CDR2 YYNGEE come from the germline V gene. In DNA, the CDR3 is TGTGCCAGCAGCGTAGGGGCGGGGCCCTACGAGCAGTACTTC. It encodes CASSVGAGPYEQYF.

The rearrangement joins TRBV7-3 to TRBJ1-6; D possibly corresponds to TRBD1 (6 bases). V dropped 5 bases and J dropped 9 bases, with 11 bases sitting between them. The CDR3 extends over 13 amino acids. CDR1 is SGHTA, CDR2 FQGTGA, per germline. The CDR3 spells CASSPGVTSPLHF. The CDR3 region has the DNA TGTGCCAGCAGCCCAGGGGTCACTTCACCCCTCCACTTT. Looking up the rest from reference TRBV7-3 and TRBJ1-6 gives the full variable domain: GAGVSQTPSNKVTEKGKYVELRCDPISGHTALYWYRQSLGQGPEFLIYFQGTGAADDSGLPNDRFFAVRPEGSVSTLKIQRTERGDSAVYLCASSPGVTSPLHFGNGTRLTVT.

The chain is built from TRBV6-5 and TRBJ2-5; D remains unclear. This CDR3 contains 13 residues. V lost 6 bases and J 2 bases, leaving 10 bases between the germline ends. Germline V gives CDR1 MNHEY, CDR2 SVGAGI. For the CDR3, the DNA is TGTGCCAGCAGCCGTGTATTTCAAGAGACCCAGTACTTC. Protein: CASSRVFQETQYF.

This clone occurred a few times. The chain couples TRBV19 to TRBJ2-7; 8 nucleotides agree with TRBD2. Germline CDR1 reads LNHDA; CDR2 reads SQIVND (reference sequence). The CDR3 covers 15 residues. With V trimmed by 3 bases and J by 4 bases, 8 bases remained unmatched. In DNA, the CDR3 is TGTGCCAGTAGTATCAGAGGGCTAGCGGGTTACGAGCAGTACTTC. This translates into CASSIRGLAGYEQYF.

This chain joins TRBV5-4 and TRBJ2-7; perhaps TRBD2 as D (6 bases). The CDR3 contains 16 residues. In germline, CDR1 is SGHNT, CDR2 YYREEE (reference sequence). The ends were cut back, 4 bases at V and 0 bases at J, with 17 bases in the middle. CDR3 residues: CASSLGVGGTSYEQYF. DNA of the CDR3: TGTGCCAGCAGCCTTGGGGTAGGCGGGACCTCCTACGAGCAGTACTTC.

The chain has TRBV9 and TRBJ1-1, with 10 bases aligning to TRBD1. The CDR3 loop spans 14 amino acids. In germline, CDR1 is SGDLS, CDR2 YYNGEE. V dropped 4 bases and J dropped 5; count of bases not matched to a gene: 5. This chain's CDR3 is CASSQGQGKTEAFF. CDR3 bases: TGTGCCAGCAGCCAGGGACAGGGGAAGACTGAAGCTTTCTTT.

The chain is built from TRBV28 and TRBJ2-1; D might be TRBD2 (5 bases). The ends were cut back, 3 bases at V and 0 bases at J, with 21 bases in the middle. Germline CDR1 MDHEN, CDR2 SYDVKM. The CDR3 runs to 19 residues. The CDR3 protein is CASSLAGLGRRSSYNEQFF. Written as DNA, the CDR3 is TGTGCCAGCAGTTTGGCGGGTCTTGGCAGGCGAAGCTCCTACAATGAGCAGTTCTTC.

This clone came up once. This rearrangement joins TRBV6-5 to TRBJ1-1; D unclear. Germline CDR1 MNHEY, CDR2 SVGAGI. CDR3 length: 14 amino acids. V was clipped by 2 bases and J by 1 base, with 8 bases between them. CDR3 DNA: TGTGCCAGCAGTTACCGGGAGACGAACACTGAAGCTTTCTTT. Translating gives CASSYRETNTEAFF.

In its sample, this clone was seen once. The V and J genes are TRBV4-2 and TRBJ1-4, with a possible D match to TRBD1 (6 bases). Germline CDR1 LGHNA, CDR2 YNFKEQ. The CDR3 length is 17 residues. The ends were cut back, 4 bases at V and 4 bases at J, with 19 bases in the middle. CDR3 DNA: TGTGCCAGCAGCCCTGAGACGGGGGGCGAGGATAATGAAAAACTGTTTTTT. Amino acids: CASSPETGGEDNEKLFF.